A selection of T cell receptor beta chains follows, all from one sample in a study of blood T cell repertoires in COVID-19. Clones were sequenced by immunoSEQ multiplex PCR, and TCRdb holds only the in-frame ones, with some missing. This sample has over 150,000 clones, with roughly 79% found just once. The specimen sequenced was peripheral blood. The receptors here all came from a human donor with acute or convalescent COVID-19. The donor label of this sample is uncertain. Both conserved end residues are part of each CDR3.

V gene	J gene	CDR3 protein
TRBV18	TRBJ1-5	CASSPDRNQPQHF
TRBV27	TRBJ1-1	CASSLSAGLNTEAFF
TRBV5-1	TRBJ1-2	CASSPGHVHGYTF
TRBV6-1	TRBJ2-2	CASSGGLAGAGELFF
TRBV5-5	TRBJ1-2	CASSPGQGVYGYTF
TRBV2	TRBJ2-4	CASAVAKNIQYF
TRBV3-1/TRBV3-2	TRBJ2-1	CASSQGRSGTDGDEQFF
TRBV5-1	TRBJ2-7	CASHSGGTGSYEQYF
TRBV11-2	TRBJ2-3	CASSSRSSTDTQYF
TRBV2	TRBJ2-3	CASSDEAGRLDTQYF
TRBV5-4	TRBJ2-5	CASSSPLGGVQETQYF
TRBV6-5	TRBJ1-6	CASIRDYNSPLHF
TRBV5-1	TRBJ2-5	CASSEQGEGTQYF
TRBV28	TRBJ2-7	CASSLLGAEQYF
TRBV7-2	TRBJ2-5	CASSSTNQETQYF
TRBV2	TRBJ2-5	CASSELLAGETQYF
TRBV2	TRBJ2-7	CASRETGYEQYF
TRBV6-5	TRBJ1-1	CASRRTGFTEAFF
TRBV4-3	TRBJ2-2	CASSQKTSGTGELFF
TRBV2	TRBJ2-5	CASSTDRGRETQYF
TRBV19	TRBJ1-5	CASSGRQGTEQPQHF
TRBV24-1	TRBJ2-1	CATSDSVIYNEQFF
TRBV5-1	TRBJ2-7	CASSRDTSYEQYF
TRBV28	TRBJ2-7	CASRPQGDSEQYF
TRBV3-1/TRBV3-2	TRBJ2-6	CASSQGQGSGANVLTF
TRBV7-9	TRBJ2-7	CASSLMRAAAATYEQYF
TRBV5-1	TRBJ2-7	CASSFLSGSYEQYF
TRBV7-2	TRBJ2-7	CASRPGQGAYEQYF
TRBV4-1	TRBJ1-6	CASSQDRGQGLSSYNSPLHF
TRBV7-2	TRBJ2-1	CASSPPGTSVYNEQFF
TRBV30	TRBJ1-4	CAWSRTGSNEKLFF
TRBV6-1	TRBJ2-7	CASSPPTAGAYEQYF
TRBV13	TRBJ2-1	CASSFADRGQGGEQFF
TRBV24-1	TRBJ2-5	CATSTSGTSGQETQYF
TRBV5-1	TRBJ2-7	CASSWGTGIAYEQYF
TRBV29-1	TRBJ2-7	CSVAGLAPSTYEQYF
TRBV4-1	TRBJ2-3	CASSQDIVLAGGPDTQYF